One and the same sample provided the 14 T cell receptor beta chains below, sequenced in a study of T cells after yellow fever vaccination. In TCRdb, the 5' RACE reads were re-called with MiXCR into one record per CDR3 protein. The table includes approximately 330,000 distinct CDR3 sequences, about 4% detected once. This specimen was PBMCs, taken 5 days after the yellow fever booster vaccination. The receptors originated from a man aged 18 to 35 who received the YFV17D yellow fever vaccine.

This clonotype was picked up a small number of times. The gene calls are TRBV20-1 and TRBJ2-3; TRBD2 might be the D (6 bases). Trimming removed 0 bases at V and 7 bases at J, with 14 bases between. This CDR3 is built from 14 residues. In germline, CDR1 is DFQATT, CDR2 SNEGSKA (reference sequence). In DNA, the CDR3 is TGCAGTGCTAGAGACGGACGACTAGAATATACGCAGTATTTT. This sequence encodes CSARDGRLEYTQYF.

The chain employs TRBV4-3 and TRBJ2-7; perhaps TRBD1 as D (6 bases). Deletions cut 2 bases from V and 5 bases from J, with 13 bases between. Germline CDR1 is LGHNA and CDR2 is YSLEER. This CDR3 is 14 amino acids long. The CDR3 sequence is CASSQPKKGDEQYV. Written as DNA, the CDR3 is TGCGCCAGCAGCCAACCTAAGAAGGGGGACGAGCAGTACGTC.

This clonotype showed up many times. V gene TRBV11-2 combines with J gene TRBJ2-3, with D possibly being TRBD2 (7 bases). The germline gives CDR1 SGHAT, CDR2 FQNNGV. The CDR3 has 16 residues. Trimming left V 5 bases short and J 2 bases short, with 17 bases between. In DNA form, the CDR3 reads TGTGCCAGCAGCCCCCAAAGGGGGGGGGCCACAGATACGCAGTATTTT. It specifies CASSPQRGGATDTQYF.

CDR3 DNA sequence: TGCGCCAGCAGCGCTCGGAGGTTCACAGATACGCAGTATTTT. Residues: CASSARRFTDTQYF. The chain employs TRBV5-1 and TRBJ2-3; D may be TRBD2 (5 bases). This CDR3 has 14 amino acids. Per the germline V gene, CDR1 is SGHRS and CDR2 is YFSETQ. The V gene lost 4 bases and the J gene lost 2 bases, with 11 bases spanning the gap.

The table lists this clonotype with many counts. The J gene is TRBJ2-7, the V gene TRBV4-3; 7 bases align to TRBD1. Germline V gene sequence: CDR1 LGHNA, CDR2 YSLEER. This CDR3 region has 14 residues. J gave up 7 bases and V 6 bases, and 12 bases lay outside the gene matches. The CDR3 protein is CASSLQGSRKEQYF. Written as DNA, the CDR3 is TGCGCCAGCAGTTTACAGGGGTCTCGGAAGGAGCAGTACTTC.

This clonotype was detected a few times. The chain couples TRBV6-1 to TRBJ2-5; 13 nucleotides align to TRBD2. V was pared by 0 bases and J by 2 bases, with 3 bases of the junction left unmatched. This CDR3 is built from 17 residues. Looked up from germline, CDR1 is MNHNS and CDR2 is SASEGT. This CDR3 is CASSEATSGGLQETQYF. CDR3 bases: TGTGCCAGCAGTGAAGCGACTAGCGGGGGGTTACAAGAGACCCAGTACTTC.

Many counts were recorded for this clonotype. This chain uses TRBV5-1 with TRBJ2-6, with D perhaps TRBD1 (6 bases). Deletions cut 4 bases from V and 0 bases from J, with 11 bases between. The CDR3 extends over 16 amino acids. CDR1 is SGHRS, CDR2 YFSETQ, per germline. DNA of the CDR3: TGCGCCAGCAGCCTAACAGGGAACTCTGGGGCCAACGTCCTGACTTTC. Its translation is CASSLTGNSGANVLTF. Full variable domain (remainder filled in from reference TRBV5-1 and TRBJ2-6): KAGVTQTPRYLIKTRGQQVTLSCSPISGHRSVSWYQQTPGQGLQFLFEYFSETQRNKGNFPGRFSGRQFSNSRSEMNVSTLELGDSALYLCASSLTGNSGANVLTFGAGSRLTVL.

This clonotype was detected ten times or more. The chain couples TRBV19 to TRBJ2-2, with 11 bases lining up with TRBD1. The CDR3 length is 14 residues. The germline CDR1 and CDR2 sequences are LNHDA and SQIVND (reference sequence). J gave up 6 bases and V 3 bases, and 0 bases lay outside the gene matches. CDR3 DNA sequence: TGTGCCAGTAGTATGGGACAGGGGGCCGGGGAGCTGTTTTTT. Translated, it gives CASSMGQGAGELFF.

As for this clonotype: At one of its ends the junction is not consistent with the germline gene, which may arise from a read error. V usage is TRBV7-7 and J usage is TRBJ2-5; D is perhaps TRBD2 (5 bases). Germline V gene lookup returns CDR1 SSHAT and CDR2 FNYEAQ (reference sequence). The CDR3 runs to 15 residues. CDR3 sequence reads: CASSQGLSGQETQYF. The CDR3 DNA follows: TGTGCTAGCAGCCAAGGGCTGTCGGGGCAAGAGACCCAGTACTTC. Filled out from reference TRBV7-7 and TRBJ2-5, the complete variable domain reads GAGVSQSPRYKVTKRGQDVTLRCDPISSHATLYWYQQALGQGPEFLTYFNYEAQPDKSGLPSDRFSAERPEGSISTLTIQRTEQRDSAMYRCASSQGLSGQETQYFGPGTRLLVL.

This clonotype has a handful of counts. This sequence joins TRBV19 and TRBJ1-2; D is possibly TRBD1 (5 bases). This CDR3 has 12 amino acids. The V and J ends lost 10 bases and 7 bases respectively, with 16 bases between them. Germline lookup yields CDR1 LNHDA and CDR2 SQIVND (reference sequence). This CDR3 reads CATSRGAAGYTF. The CDR3 nucleotides are TGTGCCACCTCCCGAGGGGCTGCTGGCTACACCTTC.

This clonotype was observed a handful of times. This chain uses TRBV27 with TRBJ2-7, with a weak D call TRBD2 (5 bases). Per germline, CDR1 MNHEY and CDR2 SMNVEV (reference sequence). Trimming left V 3 bases short and J 2 bases short, with 20 bases between. This CDR3 contains 17 residues. CDR3 amino acids: CASSLRTGVNQPYEQYF. The CDR3 nucleotides read TGTGCCAGCAGTTTGCGGACCGGGGTAAACCAACCCTACGAGCAGTACTTC.

The rearrangement links TRBV30 to TRBJ2-3, with unresolved D. Germline CDR1 GTSNPN, CDR2 SVGIG (reference sequence). With 5 bases removed from V and 1 base from J, the gap between germline ends came to 7 bases. The CDR3 has 12 amino acids. CDR3 coding DNA: TGTGCCTGGGGCCCCGGCACAGATACGCAGTATTTT. This gives the protein CAWGPGTDTQYF.

There are a few counts of this clonotype. The rearrangement joins TRBV27 to TRBJ1-6; no clear D gene. The ends were cut back, 1 base at V and 7 bases at J, with 11 bases in the middle. There are 15 residues in the CDR3. Germline CDR1 and CDR2: MNHEY and SMNVEV (reference sequence). CDR3 coding DNA: TGTGCCAGCAGTTTATTCGAACAACAAAATTCACCCCTCCACTTT. This gives the protein CASSLFEQQNSPLHF.

The chain couples TRBV5-4 to TRBJ1-2; 9 bases map to TRBD1. The V gene end was trimmed by 4 bases and the J gene end by 6 bases; junction bases not matched to a gene: 16. CDR1 SGHNT and CDR2 YYREEE come from the germline V gene (reference sequence). This CDR3 region has 17 residues. The CDR3 bases are TGTGCCAGCAGCCCAGGGGGTCTGGGGACAGGGCGGAATGGCTACACCTTC. Translation gives CASSPGGLGTGRNGYTF.